This T cell receptor (beta chain) is from a study of T cell changes during pregnancy in multiple sclerosis. This CDR3 is 12 amino acids long. Looked up from germline, CDR1 is LNHDA and CDR2 is SQIVND (reference sequence). The germline V and J ends were trimmed by 6 bases and 6 bases, with 8 bases remaining between them. The method was immunoSEQ multiplex PCR; TCRdb's version includes in-frame clones alone and lacks a portion of them. This repertoire shows tens of thousands of clones, about 91% found once; its top ten account for 0.45% to 0.5%. The receptor's source is a female donor with multiple sclerosis, enrolled in a pregnancy study. The chain joins TRBV19 to TRBJ2-2, with D possibly matching TRBD1 (6 bases). The source was CD4+ T cells from peripheral blood mononuclear cells, collected after pregnancy. The CDR3 region has the DNA TGTGCCAGTAGCCAGGGGTCCGGGGAGCTGTTTTTT. Translated, it gives CASSQGSGELFF.